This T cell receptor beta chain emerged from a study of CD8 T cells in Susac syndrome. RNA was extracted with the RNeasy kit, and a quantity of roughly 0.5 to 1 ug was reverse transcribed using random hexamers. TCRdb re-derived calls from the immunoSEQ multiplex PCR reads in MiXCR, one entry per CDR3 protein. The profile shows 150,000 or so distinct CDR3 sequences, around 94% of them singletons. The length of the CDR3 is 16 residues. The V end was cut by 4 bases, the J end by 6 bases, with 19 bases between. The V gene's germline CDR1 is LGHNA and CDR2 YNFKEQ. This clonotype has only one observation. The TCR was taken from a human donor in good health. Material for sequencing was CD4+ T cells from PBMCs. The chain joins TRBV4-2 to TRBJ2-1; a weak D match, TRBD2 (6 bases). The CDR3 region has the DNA TGTGCCAGCAGCCGGGGGTCGGGGGACGCAGGCAATGAGCAGTTCTTC. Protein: CASSRGSGDAGNEQFF.